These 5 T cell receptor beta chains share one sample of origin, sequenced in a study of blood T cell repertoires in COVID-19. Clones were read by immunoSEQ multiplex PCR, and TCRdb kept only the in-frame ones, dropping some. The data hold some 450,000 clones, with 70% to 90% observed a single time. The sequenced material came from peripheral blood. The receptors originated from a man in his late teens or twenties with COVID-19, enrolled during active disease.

The chain's CDR3 is CASSAPGLAGGRTQYF. CDR3 coding DNA: TGTGCCAGCAGCGCCCCGGGACTAGCGGGAGGGAGGACCCAGTACTTC. The V gene is TRBV11-2, the J gene TRBJ2-5; TRBD2 matches 16 bases. Germline loops: CDR1 SGHAT, CDR2 FQNNGV. V shed 5 bases, J shed 7 bases, and the junction held 7 bases outside the gene matches. This CDR3 is 16 amino acids long.

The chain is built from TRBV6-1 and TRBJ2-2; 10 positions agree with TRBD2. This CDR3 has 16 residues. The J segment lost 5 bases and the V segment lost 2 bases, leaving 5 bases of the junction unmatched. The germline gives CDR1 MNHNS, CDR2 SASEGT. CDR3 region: CASSELLAGNTGELFF. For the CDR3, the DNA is TGTGCCAGCAGTGAATTACTAGCGGGAAATACCGGGGAGCTGTTTTTT.

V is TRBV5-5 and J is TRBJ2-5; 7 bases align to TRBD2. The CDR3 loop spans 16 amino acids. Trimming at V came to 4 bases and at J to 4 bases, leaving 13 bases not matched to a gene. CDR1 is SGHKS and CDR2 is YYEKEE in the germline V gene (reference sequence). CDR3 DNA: TGTGCCAGCAGCCACCCGTGGGGGGGACTAACAGAGACCCAGTACTTC. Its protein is CASSHPWGGLTETQYF. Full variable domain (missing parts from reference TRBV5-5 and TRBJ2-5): DAGVTQSPTHLIKTRGQQVTLRCSPISGHKSVSWYQQVLGQGPQFIFQYYEKEERGRGNFPDRFSARQFPNYSSELNVNALLLGDSALYLCASSHPWGGLTETQYFGPGTRLLVL.

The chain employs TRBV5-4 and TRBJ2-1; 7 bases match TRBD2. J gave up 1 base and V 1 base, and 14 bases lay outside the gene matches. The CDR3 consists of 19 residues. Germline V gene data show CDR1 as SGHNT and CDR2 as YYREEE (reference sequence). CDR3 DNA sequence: TGTGCCAGCAGCTTGTCGAGCATCCCTCAGCGGGGTTCCTACAATGAGCAGTTCTTC. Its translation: CASSLSSIPQRGSYNEQFF. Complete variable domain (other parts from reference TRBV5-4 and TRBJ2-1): ETGVTQSPTHLIKTRGQQVTLRCSSQSGHNTVSWYQQALGQGPQFIFQYYREEENGRGNFPPRFSGLQFPNYSSELNVNALELDDSALYLCASSLSSIPQRGSYNEQFFGPGTRLTVL.

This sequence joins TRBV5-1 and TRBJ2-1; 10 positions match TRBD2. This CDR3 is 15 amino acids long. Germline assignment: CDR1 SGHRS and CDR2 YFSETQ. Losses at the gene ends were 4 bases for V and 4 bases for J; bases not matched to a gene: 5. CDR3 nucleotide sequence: TGCGCCAGCAGCCTGGGGACTAGCGTTTACAATGAGCAGTTCTTC. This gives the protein CASSLGTSVYNEQFF.